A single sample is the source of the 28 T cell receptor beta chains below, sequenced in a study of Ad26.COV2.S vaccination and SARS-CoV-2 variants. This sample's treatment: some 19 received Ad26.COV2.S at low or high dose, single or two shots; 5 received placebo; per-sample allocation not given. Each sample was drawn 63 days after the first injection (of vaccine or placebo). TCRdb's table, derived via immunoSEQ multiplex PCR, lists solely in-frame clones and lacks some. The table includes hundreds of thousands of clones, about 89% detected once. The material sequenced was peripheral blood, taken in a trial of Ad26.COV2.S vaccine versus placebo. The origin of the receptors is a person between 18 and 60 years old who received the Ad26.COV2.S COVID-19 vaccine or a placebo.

The CDR3 reads CASSLAGGGTQYF. The CDR3 DNA follows: TGTGCCAGCAGCTTGGCAGGGGGTGGTACGCAGTATTTT. The chain combines TRBV11-3 with TRBJ2-3; 7 nucleotides align to TRBD1. Germline V gives CDR1 SGHNT, CDR2 YENEEA. V was pared by 3 bases and J by 8 bases, with 5 bases of the junction left unmatched. The CDR3 runs 13 residues.

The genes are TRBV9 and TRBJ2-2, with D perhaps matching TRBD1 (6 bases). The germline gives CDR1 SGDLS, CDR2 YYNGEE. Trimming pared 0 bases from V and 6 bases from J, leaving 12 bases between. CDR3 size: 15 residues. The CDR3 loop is CASSVAWQGPGELFF. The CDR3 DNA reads TGTGCCAGCAGCGTAGCTTGGCAGGGGCCCGGGGAGCTGTTTTTT.

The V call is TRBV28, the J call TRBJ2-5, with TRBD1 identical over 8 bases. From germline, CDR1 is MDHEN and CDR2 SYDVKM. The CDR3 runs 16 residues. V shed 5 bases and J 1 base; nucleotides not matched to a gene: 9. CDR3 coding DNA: TGTGCCAGCAGTCCCGCCGGGACAGGCCCCCAAGAGACCCAGTACTTC. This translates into CASSPAGTGPQETQYF.

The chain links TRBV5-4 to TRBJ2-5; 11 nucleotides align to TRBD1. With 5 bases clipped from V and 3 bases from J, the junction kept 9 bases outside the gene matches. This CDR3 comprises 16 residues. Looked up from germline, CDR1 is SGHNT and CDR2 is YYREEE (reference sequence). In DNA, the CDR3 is TGTGCCAGCAGTTTCGGGGACAGGGGGGGTGAAGAGACCCAGTACTTC. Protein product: CASSFGDRGGEETQYF.

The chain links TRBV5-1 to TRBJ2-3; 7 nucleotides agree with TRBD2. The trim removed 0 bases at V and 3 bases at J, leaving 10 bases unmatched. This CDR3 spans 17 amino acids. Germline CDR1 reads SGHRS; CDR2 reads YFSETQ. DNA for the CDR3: TGCGCCAGCAGCTTGGGGTCTGGCGGGAGAAGAACAGATACGCAGTATTTT. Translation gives CASSLGSGGRRTDTQYF.

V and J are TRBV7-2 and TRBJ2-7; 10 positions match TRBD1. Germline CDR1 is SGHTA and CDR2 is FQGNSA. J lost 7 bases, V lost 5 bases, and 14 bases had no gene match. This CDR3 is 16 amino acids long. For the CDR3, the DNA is TGTGCCAGCAGCCAAATGCGGACAGGGGGAATTGGGGAGCAGTACTTC. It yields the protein CASSQMRTGGIGEQYF.

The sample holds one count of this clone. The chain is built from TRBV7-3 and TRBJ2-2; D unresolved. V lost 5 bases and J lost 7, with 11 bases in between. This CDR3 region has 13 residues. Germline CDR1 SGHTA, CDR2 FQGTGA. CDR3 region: CASSPRPRGELFF. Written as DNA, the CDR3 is TGTGCCAGCAGCCCGAGACCCCGCGGGGAGCTGTTTTTT.

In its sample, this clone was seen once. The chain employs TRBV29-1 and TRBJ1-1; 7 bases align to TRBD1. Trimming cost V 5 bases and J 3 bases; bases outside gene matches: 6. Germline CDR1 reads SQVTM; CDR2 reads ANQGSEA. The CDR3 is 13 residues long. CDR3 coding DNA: TGCAGCGTTAAGACAGGGACCCACACTGAAGCTTTCTTT. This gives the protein CSVKTGTHTEAFF.

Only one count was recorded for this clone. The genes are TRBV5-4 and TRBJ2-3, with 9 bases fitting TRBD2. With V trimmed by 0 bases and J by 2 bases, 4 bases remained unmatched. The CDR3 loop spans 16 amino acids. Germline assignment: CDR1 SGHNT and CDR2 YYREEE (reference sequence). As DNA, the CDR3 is TGTGCCAGCAGCTTGGCTAGCGGGATGGTCACAGATACGCAGTATTTT. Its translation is CASSLASGMVTDTQYF.

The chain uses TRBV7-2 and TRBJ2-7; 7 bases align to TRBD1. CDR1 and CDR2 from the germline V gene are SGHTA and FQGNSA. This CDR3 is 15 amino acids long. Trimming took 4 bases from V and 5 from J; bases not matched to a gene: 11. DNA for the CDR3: TGTGCCAGCAGCTCGACTACAGGGGCGAGGAACGAGCAGTACTTC. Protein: CASSSTTGARNEQYF.

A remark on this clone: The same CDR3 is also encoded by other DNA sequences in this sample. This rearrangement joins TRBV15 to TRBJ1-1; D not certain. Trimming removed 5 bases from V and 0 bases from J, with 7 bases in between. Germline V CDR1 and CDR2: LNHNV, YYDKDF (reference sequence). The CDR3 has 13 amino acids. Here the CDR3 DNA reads TGTGCCACCAGCGGAAGGTTGAACACTGAAGCTTTCTTT. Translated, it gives CATSGRLNTEAFF.

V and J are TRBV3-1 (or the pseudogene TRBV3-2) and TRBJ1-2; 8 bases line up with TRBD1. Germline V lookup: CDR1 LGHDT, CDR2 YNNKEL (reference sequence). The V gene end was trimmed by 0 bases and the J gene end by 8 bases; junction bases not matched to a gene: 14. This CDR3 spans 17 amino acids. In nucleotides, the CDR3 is TGTGCCAGCAGCCAAGATAGAGGACAGGGACCTCTCCGAGGCTACACCTTC. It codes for CASSQDRGQGPLRGYTF.

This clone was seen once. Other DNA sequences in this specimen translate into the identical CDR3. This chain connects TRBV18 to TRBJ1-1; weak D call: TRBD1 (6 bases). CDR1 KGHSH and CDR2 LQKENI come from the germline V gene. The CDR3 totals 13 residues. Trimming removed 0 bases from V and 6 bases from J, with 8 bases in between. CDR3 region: CASSPPPGAEAFF. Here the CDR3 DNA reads TGTGCCAGCTCACCACCGCCAGGGGCTGAAGCTTTCTTT.

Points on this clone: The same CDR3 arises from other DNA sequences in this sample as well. CDR3 bases: TGCGCCAGCAGCTTGGTGCAGGGCTATGGCTACACCTTC. Its translation: CASSLVQGYGYTF. The genes are TRBV5-1 and TRBJ1-2; tentative D call: TRBD1 (5 bases). Germline values: CDR1 SGHRS, CDR2 YFSETQ. The CDR3 length is 13 residues. With 0 bases removed from V and 4 bases from J, the gap between germline ends came to 7 bases.

The CDR3 DNA is TGTGCCAGCAGTTTTGGTCCAGATACGCAGTATTTT. Translating it yields CASSFGPDTQYF. This chain joins TRBV6-5 and TRBJ2-3, with D unclear. Germline values: CDR1 MNHEY, CDR2 SVGAGI. The CDR3 has 12 amino acids. The ends were cut back, 4 bases at V and 4 bases at J, with 6 bases in the middle.

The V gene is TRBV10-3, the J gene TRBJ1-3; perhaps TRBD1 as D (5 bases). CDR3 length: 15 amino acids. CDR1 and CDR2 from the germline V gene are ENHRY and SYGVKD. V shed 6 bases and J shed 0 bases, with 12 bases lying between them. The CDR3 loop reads CAISPGANSGNTIYF. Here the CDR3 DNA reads TGTGCCATCAGCCCCGGGGCGAACTCTGGAAACACCATATATTTT.

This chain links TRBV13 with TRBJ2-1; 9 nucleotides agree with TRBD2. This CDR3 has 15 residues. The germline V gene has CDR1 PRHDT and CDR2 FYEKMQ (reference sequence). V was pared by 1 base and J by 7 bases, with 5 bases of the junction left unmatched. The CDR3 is CASSLEGLAGNEQFF. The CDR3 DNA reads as TGTGCCAGCAGCTTAGAAGGGCTAGCGGGGAATGAGCAGTTCTTC.

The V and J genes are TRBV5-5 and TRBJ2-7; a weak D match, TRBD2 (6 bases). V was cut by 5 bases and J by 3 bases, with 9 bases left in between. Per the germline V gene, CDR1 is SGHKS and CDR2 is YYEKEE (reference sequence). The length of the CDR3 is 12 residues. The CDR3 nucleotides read TGTGCCAGCAGGTCGGGGGACTACGAGCAGTACTTC. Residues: CASRSGDYEQYF.

The CDR3: CASSPGSYGYTF. The CDR3 nucleotides read TGTGCCAGCTCCCCCGGGAGCTATGGCTACACCTTC. The chain combines TRBV2 with TRBJ1-2; D gene uncertain. The CDR3 length is 12 residues. The germline V and J ends were trimmed by 8 bases and 4 bases, with 11 bases remaining between them. Per the germline V gene, CDR1 is SNHLY and CDR2 is FYNNEI.

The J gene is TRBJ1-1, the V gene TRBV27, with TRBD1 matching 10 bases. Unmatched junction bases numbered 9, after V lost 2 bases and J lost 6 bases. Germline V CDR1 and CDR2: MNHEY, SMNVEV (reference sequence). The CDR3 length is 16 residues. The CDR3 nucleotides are TGTGCCAGCAGTTTAAGGGCGGGACAGGGGTTCGCTGAAGCTTTCTTT. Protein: CASSLRAGQGFAEAFF.

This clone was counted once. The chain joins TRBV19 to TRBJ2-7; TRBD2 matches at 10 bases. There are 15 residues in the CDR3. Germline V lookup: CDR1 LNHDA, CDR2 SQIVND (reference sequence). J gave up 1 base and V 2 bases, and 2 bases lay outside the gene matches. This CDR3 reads CASSIILAGSYEQYF. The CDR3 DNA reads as TGTGCCAGTAGTATAATACTAGCGGGGTCCTACGAGCAGTACTTC.

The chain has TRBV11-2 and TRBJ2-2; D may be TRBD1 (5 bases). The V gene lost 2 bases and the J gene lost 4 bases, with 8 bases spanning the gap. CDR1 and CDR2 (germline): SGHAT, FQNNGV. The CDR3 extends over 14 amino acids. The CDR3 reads CASSLSRVTGELFF. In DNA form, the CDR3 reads TGTGCCAGCAGCTTATCCAGGGTCACCGGGGAGCTGTTTTTT.

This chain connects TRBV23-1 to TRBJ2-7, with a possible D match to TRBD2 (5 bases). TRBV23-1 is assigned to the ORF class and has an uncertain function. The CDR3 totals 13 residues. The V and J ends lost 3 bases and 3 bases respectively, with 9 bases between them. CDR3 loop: CASSHTEGYEQYF. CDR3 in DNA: TGCGCCAGCAGTCACACTGAGGGCTACGAGCAGTACTTC.

CDR3 sequence reads: CSGQNQETQYF. For the CDR3, the DNA is TGCAGCGGACAGAACCAAGAGACCCAGTACTTC. The gene calls are TRBV20-1 and TRBJ2-5, with D possibly matching TRBD1 (6 bases). Germline-derived CDR1 and CDR2 are DFQATT and SNEGSKA (reference sequence). The CDR3 spans 11 residues.

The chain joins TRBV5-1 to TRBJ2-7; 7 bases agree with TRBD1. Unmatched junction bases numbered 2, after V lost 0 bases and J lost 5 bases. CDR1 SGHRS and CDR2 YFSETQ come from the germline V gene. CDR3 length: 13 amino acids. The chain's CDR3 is CASSLGTGDEQYF. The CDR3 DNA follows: TGCGCCAGCAGCTTGGGCACAGGGGACGAGCAGTACTTC.

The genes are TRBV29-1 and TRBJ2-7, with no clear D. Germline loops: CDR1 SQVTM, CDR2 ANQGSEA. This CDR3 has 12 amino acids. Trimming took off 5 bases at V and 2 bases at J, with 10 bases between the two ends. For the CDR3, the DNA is TGCAGCGTTTTAACCCCCCCCTACGAGCAGTACTTC. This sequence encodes CSVLTPPYEQYF.

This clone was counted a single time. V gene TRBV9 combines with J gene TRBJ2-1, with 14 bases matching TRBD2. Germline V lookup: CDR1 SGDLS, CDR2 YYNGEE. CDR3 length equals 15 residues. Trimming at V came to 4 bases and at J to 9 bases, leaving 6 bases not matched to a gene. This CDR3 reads CASSSGTSGRGEQFF. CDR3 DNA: TGTGCCAGCAGCTCCGGGACTAGCGGGAGAGGTGAGCAGTTCTTC.

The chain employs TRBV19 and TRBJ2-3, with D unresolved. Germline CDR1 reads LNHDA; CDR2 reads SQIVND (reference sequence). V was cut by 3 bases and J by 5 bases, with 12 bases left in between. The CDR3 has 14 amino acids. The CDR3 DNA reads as TGTGCCAGTAGTATGATGGTTGCCAGAGATACGCAGTATTTT. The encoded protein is CASSMMVARDTQYF.